What follows are 13 T cell receptor beta chains derived from one specimen sequenced in a study of radiotherapy plus CTLA-4 blockade in lung cancer (dated by TCRdb to the late 2010s). Libraries were constructed by the immunoSEQ multiplex PCR assay. This immuneACCESS table, as held by TCRdb, lists in-frame sequences with V and J called but not all clones. Of the missing ones, under half trace to an unresolved V gene in checked studies; the others have no known cause. Here the sample has roughly 50,000 clones; roughly 80% occur a single time. 3.2% of the sample is taken by the ten largest. The sample in question was peripheral blood, obtained from a patient treated with radiotherapy plus ipilimumab. The receptors here all came from a human donor with non-small cell lung cancer who had a partial response to radiotherapy plus ipilimumab.

This sequence joins TRBV5-1 and TRBJ2-1; D gene unclear. The ends were cut back, 0 bases at V and 0 bases at J, with 10 bases in the middle. Per the germline V gene, CDR1 is SGHRS and CDR2 is YFSETQ. The CDR3 is 16 amino acids. CDR3 DNA: TGCGCCAGCAGCTTGGATGTCAGGTCCTCCTACAATGAGCAGTTCTTC. Amino acid sequence: CASSLDVRSSYNEQFF.

This clone was detected a few times. This chain joins TRBV7-2 and TRBJ2-3; 8 bases are shared with TRBD2. There are 13 residues in the CDR3. V dropped 5 bases and J dropped 6; count of bases not matched to a gene: 4. Germline V CDR1 and CDR2: SGHTA, FQGNSA. CDR3 sequence reads: CASSPGGQDTQYF. The DNA for the CDR3 is TGTGCCAGCAGCCCGGGGGGGCAGGATACGCAGTATTTT.

This clone was detected a few times. V and J are TRBV7-2 and TRBJ2-2; 9 bases agree with TRBD1. The V segment lost 4 bases and the J segment 5 bases; nucleotides outside the gene matches: 8. CDR3 length equals 16 residues. Germline CDR1 and CDR2: SGHTA and FQGNSA. The CDR3 protein is CASSYQTGGRTGELFF. CDR3 DNA: TGTGCCAGCAGCTACCAAACAGGGGGCCGAACCGGGGAGCTGTTTTTT.

V and J are TRBV7-7 and TRBJ2-5; TRBD1 matches at 10 bases. From germline, CDR1 is SSHAT and CDR2 FNYEAQ (reference sequence). After removal of 4 bases from V and 3 bases from J, the junction contained 5 bases not matched to a gene. This CDR3 is built from 15 residues. CDR3 in amino acids: CASSSRGTGEETQYF. Here the CDR3 DNA reads TGTGCCAGCAGCTCCCGGGGGACAGGGGAAGAGACCCAGTACTTC.

V is TRBV6-5 and J is TRBJ2-5, with a weak D call TRBD1 (6 bases). The germline CDR1 and CDR2 sequences are MNHEY and SVGAGI. Trimming shortened V by 5 bases and J by 2 bases, and 15 bases separated the two germline ends. The CDR3 loop spans 15 amino acids. The CDR3 DNA sequence: TGTGCCAGCAGTCCAGGGGAAAGGCGTCAAGAGACCCAGTACTTC. Translated, it gives CASSPGERRQETQYF.

The chain recombines TRBV2 with TRBJ1-2; D is uncertain. The germline gives CDR1 SNHLY, CDR2 FYNNEI. V lost 2 bases and J lost 2, with 6 bases in between. The CDR3 spans 13 residues. CDR3 amino acids: CASSEPGNYGYTF. As DNA, the CDR3 is TGTGCCAGCAGTGAACCCGGGAACTATGGCTACACCTTC.

The chain carries TRBV13 and TRBJ1-5; TRBD1 aligns across 10 bases. Per germline, CDR1 PRHDT and CDR2 FYEKMQ (reference sequence). V was clipped by 0 bases and J by 7 bases; unmatched bases: 9. The CDR3 contains 17 residues. Here the CDR3 reads CASSLGTGGARAQPQHF. The DNA of the CDR3 is TGTGCCAGCAGCTTAGGGACAGGGGGCGCTCGGGCCCAGCCCCAGCATTTT.

The J gene is TRBJ1-1, the V gene TRBV7-2, with D perhaps TRBD1 (5 bases). The CDR3 length is 12 residues. Germline CDR1 reads SGHTA; CDR2 reads FQGNSA. V was trimmed by 3 bases and J by 9 bases, leaving 11 bases between them. The CDR3 loop is CASSFRQGKAFF. Here the CDR3 DNA reads TGTGCCAGCAGCTTTCGCCAGGGAAAAGCTTTCTTT.

This chain joins TRBV5-5 and TRBJ2-7; TRBD2 matches 9 bases. The V and J ends lost 4 bases and 2 bases, in that order; junction bases with no gene match: 13. The CDR3 sequence is 17 residues long. CDR1 and CDR2 from the germline V gene are SGHKS and YYEKEE (reference sequence). CDR3 bases: TGTGCCAGCAGCCCCGGTCTAGCGGGGCCCCCCCCCTACGAGCAGTACTTC. Protein sequence: CASSPGLAGPPPYEQYF.

This clone was observed a single time. The chain links TRBV19 to TRBJ1-3; 7 bases align to TRBD1. The CDR3 totals 15 residues. The junction had 7 bases not matched to a gene; V was cut back by 5 bases and J by 3 bases. The germline CDR1 and CDR2 sequences are LNHDA and SQIVND (reference sequence). This CDR3 reads CASSRQGGVGNTIYF. DNA for the CDR3: TGTGCCAGTAGTCGACAGGGAGGCGTTGGAAACACCATATATTTT.

CDR3: CASSLAYGTYEQYF. The DNA for the CDR3 is TGTGCCAGCAGCTTGGCCTACGGGACCTACGAGCAGTACTTC. The chain recombines TRBV5-6 with TRBJ2-7; the D gene is possibly TRBD2 (5 bases). The V gene lost 0 bases and the J gene lost 2 bases, with 9 bases spanning the gap. CDR1 and CDR2 (germline): SGHDT, YYEEEE. The CDR3 loop spans 14 amino acids.

This clone turned up a few times. This CDR3 is CASSLGQIFEPSTDTQYF. Here the CDR3 DNA reads TGTGCCAGCAGCCTGGGACAGATATTCGAGCCTAGCACAGATACGCAGTATTTT. The J gene is TRBJ2-3, the V gene TRBV11-2, with 7 bases matching TRBD1. Germline V gives CDR1 SGHAT, CDR2 FQNNGV. V shed 5 bases, J shed 0 bases, and the junction held 14 bases outside the gene matches. The CDR3 runs to 18 residues.

This clone was seen a few times. V usage is TRBV19 and J usage is TRBJ2-1, with 12 bases aligning to TRBD1. J was trimmed by 6 bases and V by 0 bases; bases with no gene match: 3. Germline loops: CDR1 LNHDA, CDR2 SQIVND (reference sequence). The CDR3 is 16 amino acids. CDR3 bases: TGTGCCAGTAGTATAGAAGGGACAGGGGGCATCAATGAGCAGTTCTTC. Translation: CASSIEGTGGINEQFF.